These T cell receptor beta chains were read from a single sample in a study of T-cell memory formation after mild COVID-19. MiXCR was run by TCRdb on the 5' RACE reads, yielding one entry per CDR3 protein. This table has hundreds of thousands of distinct CDR3 sequences, 25% to 30% appearing once. The sample comprised PBMCs or a T cell subset sorted from them (not recorded which). Receptors were obtained from an adult woman who had mild COVID-19 (a few samples of this study predate the infection). Cell type and time point are not known. The CDR3 runs from the conserved cysteine through the conserved F or W. The D gene is left open where the match is weak. Clone size, where shown, is once, few, many, or a class for clones that have expanded.

abundance,j_gene,v_gene,len,d_gene,CDR3aa,CDR3nt
.,TRBJ2-5,TRBV6-6,17,TRBD2,CASSYSRAGGHQETQYF,TGTGCCAGCAGTTACTCGAGAGCGGGGGGCCACCAAGAGACCCAGTACTTC
.,TRBJ2-1,TRBV7-2,13,.,CASSLGGWDEQFF,TGTGCCAGCAGCTTAGGGGGTTGGGATGAGCAGTTCTTC
once,TRBJ2-5,TRBV12-5,15,.,CASALGSLLGETQYF,TGTGCTAGTGCCCTAGGGTCCCTCCTGGGGGAGACCCAGTACTTC
many,TRBJ2-1,TRBV7-2,11,.,CASSLALEQFF,TGTGCCAGCAGCTTAGCGTTAGAGCAGTTCTTC
few,TRBJ1-5,TRBV27,15,.,CASSERGNRNQPQHF,TGTGCCAGCAGTGAACGGGGCAATCGCAATCAGCCCCAACATTTT
.,TRBJ2-1,TRBV12-3/TRBV12-4,15,.,CASSLSPRSSDEQFF,TGTGCCAGCAGTTTATCTCCTCGGTCTAGCGATGAGCAGTTCTTC
.,TRBJ2-2,TRBV21-1,16,.,CASSKAATGLTGELFF,TGTGCCAGCAGCAAAGCGGCGACAGGGCTCACCGGGGAGCTGTTTTTT
few,TRBJ2-7,TRBV10-3,17,.,CAISEPLGTGIREEQYF,TGTGCCATCAGTGAACCCCTGGGGACCGGGATTCGAGAAGAGCAGTACTTC
.,TRBJ2-2,TRBV7-6,17,TRBD1,CASSPTLTGTNTGELFF,TGTGCCAGCAGCCCTACTTTGACAGGGACGAACACCGGGGAGCTGTTTTTT
once,TRBJ1-1,TRBV6-2/TRBV6-3,14,.,CASSYEAVNTEAFF,TGTGCCAGCAGTTACGAGGCAGTGAACACTGAAGCTTTCTTT
.,TRBJ1-5,TRBV29-1,12,.,CSVGDASQPQHF,TGCAGCGTTGGGGACGCCAGTCAGCCCCAGCATTTT
.,TRBJ2-7,TRBV20-1,11,.,CALRSSYEQYF,TGCGCCCTTCGGAGCTCCTACGAGCAGTACTTC
few,TRBJ2-5,TRBV4-1,17,TRBD2,CASSQRTSGGFQETQYF,TGCGCCAGCAGCCAAAGGACTAGCGGGGGGTTTCAAGAGACCCAGTACTTC
few,TRBJ2-1,TRBV5-6,14,TRBD1,CASKPTGDYNEQFF,TGTGCCAGCAAACCGACAGGGGATTACAATGAGCAGTTCTTC
.,TRBJ2-3,TRBV6-2/TRBV6-3,13,.,CASETGGMYTQYF,TGTGCCAGCGAGACAGGCGGGATGTATACGCAGTATTTT
.,TRBJ1-5,TRBV12-3/TRBV12-4,14,TRBD1,CASSSGQGSQPQHF,TGTGCCAGCAGTTCGGGACAGGGAAGTCAGCCCCAGCATTTT
.,TRBJ2-5,TRBV7-9,15,.,CASSYAYLGKETQYF,TGTGCCAGCAGCTACGCTTACCTGGGGAAAGAGACCCAGTACTTC
few,TRBJ1-2,TRBV4-1,16,.,CASSPTPGQTNYGYTF,TGCGCCAGCAGCCCCACCCCCGGACAGACGAACTATGGCTACACCTTC
few,TRBJ1-6,TRBV5-5,14,.,CASNSHGVQSPLHF,TGTGCCAGCAATTCTCACGGGGTGCAGTCACCCCTCCACTTT
.,TRBJ1-1,TRBV12-3/TRBV12-4,15,.,CASSLGGGVNTEAFF,TGTGCCAGCAGTTTAGGGGGTGGAGTTAACACTGAAGCTTTCTTT
once,TRBJ1-2,TRBV12-3/TRBV12-4,13,.,CASSFSGTGGYTF,TGTGCCAGCAGTTTTTCTGGAACTGGAGGATACACCTTC
.,TRBJ2-1,TRBV29-1,14,TRBD2,CSVEVAGIYNEQFF,TGCAGCGTTGAGGTAGCGGGTATCTACAATGAGCAGTTCTTC
.,TRBJ2-1,TRBV12-3/TRBV12-4,15,TRBD2,CASSFFAGVGNEQFF,TGTGCCAGCAGTTTTTTTGCGGGAGTTGGCAATGAGCAGTTCTTC
few,TRBJ2-2,TRBV29-1,14,TRBD1,CSARLGQLTGELFF,TGCAGCGCCCGACTGGGACAGCTAACCGGGGAGCTGTTTTTT
few,TRBJ2-3,TRBV9,14,.,CASSVGWVADTQYF,TGTGCCAGCAGCGTAGGTTGGGTGGCAGATACGCAGTATTTT
.,TRBJ2-7,TRBV20-1,13,TRBD2,CSASGGRADEQYF,TGCAGTGCTAGTGGCGGGAGGGCCGACGAGCAGTACTTC
.,TRBJ2-6,TRBV29-1,14,.,CSARETSGANVLTF,TGCAGCGCCCGGGAGACCTCTGGGGCCAACGTCCTGACTTTC
few,TRBJ1-1,TRBV7-3,14,.,CASSLTDRNTEAFF,TGTGCCAGCAGCTTAACCGACAGAAACACTGAAGCTTTCTTT
.,TRBJ1-3,TRBV5-1,15,TRBD1,CASSPGQGAGNTIYF,TGCGCCAGCAGCCCAGGACAGGGGGCTGGAAACACCATATATTTT
few,TRBJ2-7,TRBV5-1,14,.,CASSLARGISEQYF,TGCGCCAGCAGCTTGGCCCGCGGGATTAGCGAGCAGTACTTC
few,TRBJ2-2,TRBV24-1,17,TRBD2,CATSDPVAGLNTGELFF,TGTGCCACCAGTGATCCGGTAGCGGGACTAAACACCGGGGAGCTGTTTTTT
few,TRBJ1-1,TRBV9,13,.,CASSKGKNTEAFF,TGTGCCAGCAGCAAGGGGAAGAACACTGAAGCTTTCTTT
few,TRBJ2-5,TRBV15,15,TRBD2,CATSETSGSTETQYF,TGTGCCACCAGCGAGACTAGCGGGAGTACGGAGACCCAGTACTTC
.,TRBJ1-2,TRBV7-8,14,.,CASSLGGSYRGYTF,TGTGCCAGCAGCTTAGGAGGCAGCTATCGGGGCTACACCTTC
.,TRBJ1-2,TRBV20-1,13,.,CSAGGGGDYGYTF,TGCAGTGCAGGGGGAGGGGGAGACTATGGCTACACCTTC
few,TRBJ1-6,TRBV12-3/TRBV12-4,16,.,CASSPPGSSYNSPLHF,TGTGCCAGCAGTCCCCCGGGAAGCTCCTATAATTCACCCCTCCACTTT
.,TRBJ2-5,TRBV25-1,15,.,CASRPRGAGEETQYF,TGTGCCAGCAGACCCCGGGGGGCGGGAGAGGAGACCCAGTACTTC
.,TRBJ1-1,TRBV30,13,.,CAWRRQGSAEAFF,TGTGCCTGGAGGCGGCAGGGGAGTGCTGAAGCTTTCTTT
few,TRBJ1-5,TRBV6-2/TRBV6-3,14,TRBD1,CASSYRQGYQPQHF,TGTGCCAGCAGTTACCGACAGGGGTATCAGCCCCAGCATTTT
.,TRBJ2-5,TRBV12-3/TRBV12-4,17,TRBD2,CASSLGGSGGFRETQYF,TGTGCCAGCAGTTTGGGCGGGAGCGGGGGATTTCGGGAGACCCAGTACTTC
.,TRBJ2-3,TRBV7-2,18,TRBD2,CASSLVGLAGGPADTQYF,TGTGCCAGCAGCTTAGTGGGTCTAGCGGGGGGGCCAGCGGATACGCAGTATTTT
many,TRBJ2-2,TRBV6-5,12,.,CASSYNTGELFF,TGTGCCAGCAGTTACAACACCGGGGAGCTGTTTTTT
.,TRBJ2-2,TRBV24-1,20,.,CATSDSRGPLKIWDTGELFF,TGTGCCACCAGTGACTCCAGGGGACCCTTGAAAATCTGGGACACCGGGGAGCTGTTTTTT
.,TRBJ2-7,TRBV28,14,TRBD1,CASSLGGTGYEQYF,TGTGCCAGCAGTTTAGGGGGGACAGGGTACGAGCAGTACTTC
.,TRBJ1-5,TRBV12-3/TRBV12-4,15,.,CASSFGGQANQPQHF,TGTGCCAGCAGTTTTGGGGGACAAGCTAATCAGCCCCAGCATTTT
.,TRBJ2-1,TRBV19,12,.,CASRGRTNEQFF,TGTGCCAGTAGAGGCAGGACTAATGAGCAGTTCTTC
few,TRBJ2-1,TRBV7-3,15,.,CASSLTGGLWDEQFF,TGTGCCAGCAGCTTAACTGGGGGATTGTGGGATGAGCAGTTCTTC
.,TRBJ2-3,TRBV25-1,12,.,CATRTFTDTQYF,TGTGCCACCAGGACATTCACAGATACGCAGTATTTT
.,TRBJ1-1,TRBV3-1,14,.,CASSQGRVNTEAFF,TGTGCCAGCAGCCAAGGAAGGGTGAACACTGAAGCTTTCTTT
few,TRBJ2-7,TRBV12-3/TRBV12-4,14,.,CASRRTDGSYEQYF,TGTGCCAGCAGACGGACAGATGGCTCCTACGAGCAGTACTTC
few,TRBJ2-1,TRBV20-1,14,TRBD2,CSAPTGLARNEQFF,TGCAGTGCTCCTACGGGACTAGCTCGCAATGAGCAGTTCTTC
.,TRBJ2-1,TRBV4-2,16,.,CASVPDTAFSYNEQFF,TGTGCCAGCGTCCCAGATACGGCGTTCTCCTACAATGAGCAGTTCTTC
.,TRBJ1-1,TRBV5-5,16,TRBD1,CASSPLRQGLNTEAFF,TGTGCCAGCAGCCCTCTTCGACAGGGCCTTAACACTGAAGCTTTCTTT